This entry lists 12 T cell receptor beta chains sequenced from one sample in a study of PD-1 blockade in classical Hodgkin lymphoma (TCRdb year 2020). The time point label here, explained by the study, means: cycle 1 day 1 (C1D1), immediately before nivolumab initiation. Relapse after autologous stem cell transplantation had occurred in all trial patients, and cohorts A, B and C were distinguished by prior brentuximab vedotin exposure. Library generation was performed with the immunoSEQ multiplex PCR assay. As stored in TCRdb, this immuneACCESS dataset retains in-frame rearrangements with V and J assigned. A fraction of the clones does not appear; measured against another copy, unresolved V genes explain less than half of the discrepancy, and the remainder lacks a known reason. This sample has about 72,000 clones in its table, and about 93% of those were observed once. The ten largest clones capture approximately 8% of the sample.

The sample in question was peripheral blood mononuclear cells (PBMCs), obtained at baseline. These receptors came from a human donor with classical Hodgkin lymphoma.

The chain is built from TRBV5-1 and TRBJ2-7; perhaps TRBD2 as D (5 bases). The V and J ends lost 0 bases and 0 bases respectively, with 10 bases between them. The germline gives CDR1 SGHRS, CDR2 YFSETQ. The CDR3 has 15 residues. CDR3 sequence (DNA): TGCGCCAGCAGCTTGGCCGAGCGGCCCTCCTACGAGCAGTACTTC. Translating it yields CASSLAERPSYEQYF.

The chain uses TRBV9 and TRBJ2-7; 9 bases map to TRBD1. The CDR3 consists of 15 residues. Germline trimming cut 4 bases from V and 6 bases from J; bases unmatched to any gene: 11. CDR1 and CDR2 from the germline V gene are SGDLS and YYNGEE. The DNA of the CDR3 is TGTGCCAGCAGCTCCTGGGGGGACAGGGCGTCCGAGCAGTACTTC. It codes for CASSSWGDRASEQYF.

V is TRBV4-2 and J is TRBJ2-2; the D gene is possibly TRBD2 (6 bases). V was clipped by 4 bases and J by 3 bases, with 12 bases between them. CDR1 LGHNA and CDR2 YNFKEQ come from the germline V gene. The CDR3 length is 15 residues. The CDR3, as DNA: TGTGCCAGCAGCCCGTGGCCGGGGGACACCGGGGAGCTGTTTTTT. Translating gives CASSPWPGDTGELFF.

The chain has TRBV11-2 and TRBJ2-7, with 11 bases fitting TRBD1. Germline V CDR1 and CDR2: SGHAT, FQNNGV. This CDR3 region has 14 residues. The V segment lost 5 bases and the J segment 5 bases; nucleotides outside the gene matches: 5. In nucleotides, the CDR3 is TGTGCCAGCAGCATCGGACAGGGGGCGAACGAGCAGTACTTC. Translated: CASSIGQGANEQYF.

This clone has a single count. This chain joins TRBV9 and TRBJ2-3; D may be TRBD1 (5 bases). V lost 7 bases and J 4 bases, leaving 22 bases between the germline ends. This CDR3 is built from 16 residues. Germline V gene lookup returns CDR1 SGDLS and CDR2 YYNGEE. CDR3 region: CASDPSGIPGPDTQYF. CDR3 DNA sequence: TGTGCCAGCGACCCTTCAGGGATTCCCGGTCCAGATACGCAGTATTTT.

The chain couples TRBV7-8 to TRBJ2-1; no clear D gene. The germline V gene has CDR1 SGHVS and CDR2 FQNEAQ. The CDR3 has 13 residues. V was shortened by 1 base and J by 9 bases, with 10 bases between the two germline ends. The CDR3 reads CASSLEGWGEQFF. CDR3 in DNA: TGTGCCAGCAGCTTAGAGGGTTGGGGTGAGCAGTTCTTC.

The gene calls are TRBV4-2 and TRBJ2-3; D might be TRBD2 (6 bases). The V gene lost 0 bases and the J gene lost 2 bases, with 21 bases spanning the gap. Per the germline V gene, CDR1 is LGHNA and CDR2 is YNFKEQ. The CDR3 contains 19 residues. CDR3 in amino acids: CASSQDAHRGGTHTDTQYF. The CDR3 DNA sequence: TGTGCCAGCAGCCAAGATGCCCATAGGGGCGGGACGCACACAGATACGCAGTATTTT.

The chain uses TRBV30 and TRBJ1-1; D uncertain. V lost 4 bases to trimming and J lost 7 bases, with 10 bases between them. There are 11 residues in the CDR3. Germline values: CDR1 GTSNPN, CDR2 SVGIG (reference sequence). The CDR3 DNA follows: TGTGCCTGGATGATCCTTGATGAAGCTTTCTTT. Translating gives CAWMILDEAFF.

This clone was found once. The chain joins TRBV27 to TRBJ1-1; no firm D call. The V end lost 8 bases, the J end lost 0 bases, and 10 bases lay between the germline ends. The germline V gene encodes CDR1 MNHEY and CDR2 SMNVEV (reference sequence). This CDR3 spans 13 amino acids. The CDR3 reads CASCGQMNTEAFF. The CDR3 bases are TGTGCCAGCTGCGGGCAGATGAACACTGAAGCTTTCTTT.

This chain links TRBV2 with TRBJ2-3; D not certain. Germline V gene lookup returns CDR1 SNHLY and CDR2 FYNNEI. Trimming removed 4 bases at V and 6 bases at J, with 11 bases between. There are 13 residues in the CDR3. CDR3 DNA sequence: TGTGCCAGCAGTGGCAGTAGGGCGGATACGCAGTATTTT. This sequence encodes CASSGSRADTQYF.

The chain has TRBV27 and TRBJ1-4; 7 bases agree with TRBD1. The CDR3 consists of 18 residues. V gave up 4 bases and J gave up 4 bases; unmatched junction bases: 15. CDR1 is MNHEY and CDR2 is SMNVEV in the germline V gene (reference sequence). CDR3 residues: CASSSLWVQGIVNEKLFF. Written as DNA, the CDR3 is TGTGCCAGCAGTTCCCTTTGGGTACAGGGGATTGTTAATGAAAAACTGTTTTTT.

The chain employs TRBV7-8 and TRBJ1-3, with TRBD1 as a possible D gene (6 bases). Germline-derived CDR1 and CDR2 are SGHVS and FQNEAQ. Trimming pared 5 bases from V and 0 bases from J, leaving 11 bases between. The CDR3 extends over 15 amino acids. The DNA for the CDR3 is TGTGCCAGCAGCGCTGACAGGCTCTCTGGAAACACCATATATTTT. Encoded protein: CASSADRLSGNTIYF.